The source of this T cell receptor beta chain is a study of Ad26.COV2.S vaccination and SARS-CoV-2 variants (dated by TCRdb to the early 2020s). In terms of the full investigation: Vaccine-arm donors were drawn from COV1001, a multicentre, randomized, double-blind, placebo-controlled phase I-IIa trial of Ad26.COV2.S in healthy adults. Participants in the trial were split at random into five groups of five each, receiving low-dose or high-dose Ad26.COV2.S once or twice, or else placebo on both occasions. TCRbeta repertoire sequencing served as the tool for gauging how specific and how broad the SARS-CoV-2-reactive T cell receptors were following Ad26.COV2.S vaccination. The TCR-sequenced set comprised around 32 samples: around 20 Ad26.COV2.S vaccine recipients, 5 placebo recipients and 8 SARS-CoV-2 convalescent individuals. Dosing of Ad26.COV2.S was intramuscular, at either 5x10^10 or 1x10^11 viral particles, delivered as one shot or as two shots spaced 56 days apart. Investigators did not know the trial group allocation while performing experiments and assessing outcomes. Points the paper makes about the study in general: Substantial breadth of spike-specific CD8+ and CD4+ T cell responses was reported after vaccination. Higher spike-specific TCR breadth was observed in Ad26.COV2.S recipients than in placebo recipients (P = 0.0014). The authors noted that the TCR breadth and depth analyses may have underestimated total T cell responses. The study lacked the statistical power to compare responses across vaccine doses or regimens. Vaccine and placebo recipients had similar non-spike TCR breadth, a finding consistent with the vaccine containing only spike.

This specimen's treatment or condition label, per the study, means: roughly 18 received Ad26.COV2.S at low or high dose, single or two shots; five or six received placebo; per-sample allocation not given. For vaccine and placebo recipients, the sequenced repertoires came from samples collected on day 63 after the first injection. In Cohort 1b, 25 or so adults aged 18-55 years were enrolled at a single site in Boston, USA, between 29 July and 7 August 2020. Ad26.COV2.S consisted of a replication-incompetent adenovirus type 26 vector by which a prefusion-stabilized SARS-CoV-2 spike protein from the original Wuhan strain was expressed. The CDR3 measures 13 amino acids from cysteine to phenylalanine. CDR3 DNA is the only sequence kept; it has 39 bases, read in frame from the first base. V drops 4 bases and J drops 3 bases, leaving 8 bases in between. The germline V gene sets CDR1 to MGHDK and CDR2 to SYGVNS.

A word on this clone: Its antigen is not yet known. Base qualities are missing; no much larger clone stands one base away.

The immunoSEQ Assay was used to sequence TCRbeta CDR3 regions. After extraction, genomic DNA underwent amplification by bias-controlled multiplex PCR, followed by high-throughput sequencing. The original pipeline was this. To quantify the absolute abundance of every unique TCRbeta CDR3 region, sequences were collapsed and filtered. T cell fraction was estimated by normalizing TCRbeta template counts to usable DNA, which was measured by amplifying reference genes present in all nucleated cells. Repertoire TCRs were annotated as SARS-CoV-2-specific by exact matching of V gene, CDR3 amino acid sequence and J gene to a known reactive TCR set. The reference SARS-CoV-2 TCR set was obtained from MIRA and was filtered for enrichment in COVID-19-positive ImmuneCODE repertoires, whereby public or cross-reactive TCRs were removed. Using the MIRA antigens, annotated TCRs were further analysed by specific ORF or by position within an ORF. Breadth was defined as the number of annotated unique rearrangements divided by the total number of unique productive rearrangements, and depth was defined as the summed frequency of the annotated unique rearrangements. Two-sided Wilcoxon rank-sum tests were applied when comparing TCR breadth between groups. TCRdb obtained this table from immuneACCESS and retained in-frame rearrangements with V and J assigned. These tables miss some clones; where compared with another copy, unresolved V genes account for less than half of the shortfall, and the remainder is unexplained. Clone size and the V and J calls come from that table; the DNA yielded D and trimming. The sample table records around 250,000 clones; 87% of these occur just once. In total, the top ten clones hold less than 3% of the sample.

The TCR originated in a person aged 18-60 years who received the Ad26.COV2.S COVID-19 vaccine or a placebo. The material sequenced was peripheral blood, taken in a trial of Ad26.COV2.S vaccine versus placebo. Here the chain combines TRBV25-1 and TRBJ2-3; 6 matching bases give a weak D call of TRBD2. This receptor has the CDR3 CASSGRETDTQYF. The DNA reads TGTGCCAGCAGTGGGAGGGAGACAGATACGCAGTATTTT.